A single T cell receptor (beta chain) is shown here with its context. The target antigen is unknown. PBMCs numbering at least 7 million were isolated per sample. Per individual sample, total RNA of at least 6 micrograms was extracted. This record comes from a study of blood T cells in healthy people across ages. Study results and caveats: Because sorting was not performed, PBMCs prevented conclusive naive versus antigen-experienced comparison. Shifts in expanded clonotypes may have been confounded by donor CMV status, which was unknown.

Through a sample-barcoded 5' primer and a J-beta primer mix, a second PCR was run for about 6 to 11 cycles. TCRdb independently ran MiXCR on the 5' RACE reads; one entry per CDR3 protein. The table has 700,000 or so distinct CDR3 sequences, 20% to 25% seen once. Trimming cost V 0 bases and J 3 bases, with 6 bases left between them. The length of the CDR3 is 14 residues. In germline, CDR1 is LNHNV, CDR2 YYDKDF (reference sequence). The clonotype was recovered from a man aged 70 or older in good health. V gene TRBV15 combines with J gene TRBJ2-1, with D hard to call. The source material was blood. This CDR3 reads CATSRDSHYNEQFF. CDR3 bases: TGTGCCACCAGCAGAGATTCACACTACAATGAGCAGTTCTTC.